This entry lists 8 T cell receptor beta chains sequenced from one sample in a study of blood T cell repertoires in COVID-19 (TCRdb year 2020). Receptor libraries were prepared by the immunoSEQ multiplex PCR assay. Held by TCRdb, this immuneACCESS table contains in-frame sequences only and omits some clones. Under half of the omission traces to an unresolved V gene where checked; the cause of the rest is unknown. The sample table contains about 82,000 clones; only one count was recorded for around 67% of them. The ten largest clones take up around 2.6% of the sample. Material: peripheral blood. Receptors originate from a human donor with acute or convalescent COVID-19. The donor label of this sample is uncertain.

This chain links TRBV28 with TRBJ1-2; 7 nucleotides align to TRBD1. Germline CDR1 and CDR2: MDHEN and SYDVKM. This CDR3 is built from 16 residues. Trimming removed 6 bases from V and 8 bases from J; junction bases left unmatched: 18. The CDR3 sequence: CASRVQHPGQARGYTF. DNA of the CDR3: TGTGCCAGCAGGGTCCAGCATCCTGGACAGGCTCGAGGCTACACCTTC.

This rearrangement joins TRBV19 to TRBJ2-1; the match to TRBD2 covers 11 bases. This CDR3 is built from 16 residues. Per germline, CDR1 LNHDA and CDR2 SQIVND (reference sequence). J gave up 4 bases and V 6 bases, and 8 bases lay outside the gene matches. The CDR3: CASRRSGTSGYNEQFF. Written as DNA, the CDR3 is TGTGCCAGTAGAAGATCCGGGACTAGCGGTTACAATGAGCAGTTCTTC.

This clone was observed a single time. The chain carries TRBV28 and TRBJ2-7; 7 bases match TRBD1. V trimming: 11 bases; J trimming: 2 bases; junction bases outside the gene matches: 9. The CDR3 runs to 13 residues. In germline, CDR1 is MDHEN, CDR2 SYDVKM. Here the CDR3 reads CASGQLSTYEQYF. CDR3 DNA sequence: TGTGCCTCGGGACAGCTCTCCACCTACGAGCAGTACTTC.

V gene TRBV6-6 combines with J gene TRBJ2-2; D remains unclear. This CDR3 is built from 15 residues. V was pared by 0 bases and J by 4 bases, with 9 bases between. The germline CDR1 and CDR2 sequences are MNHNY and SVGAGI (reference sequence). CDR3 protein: CASSYSTRITGELFF. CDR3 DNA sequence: TGTGCCAGCAGTTACTCTACCAGGATCACCGGGGAGCTGTTTTTT.

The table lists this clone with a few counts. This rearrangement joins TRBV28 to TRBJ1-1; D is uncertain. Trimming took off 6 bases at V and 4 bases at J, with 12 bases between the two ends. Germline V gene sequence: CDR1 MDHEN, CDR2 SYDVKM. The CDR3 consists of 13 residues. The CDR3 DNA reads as TGTGCCAGCAGCCGTAGTCCCCGCACTGAAGCTTTCTTT. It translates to CASSRSPRTEAFF.

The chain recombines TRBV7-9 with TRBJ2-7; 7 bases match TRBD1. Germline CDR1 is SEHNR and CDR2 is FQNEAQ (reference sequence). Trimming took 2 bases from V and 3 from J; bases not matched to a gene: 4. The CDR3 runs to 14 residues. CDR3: CASSLTDRVYEQYV. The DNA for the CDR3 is TGTGCCAGCAGCTTAACTGACAGGGTCTACGAGCAGTACGTC.

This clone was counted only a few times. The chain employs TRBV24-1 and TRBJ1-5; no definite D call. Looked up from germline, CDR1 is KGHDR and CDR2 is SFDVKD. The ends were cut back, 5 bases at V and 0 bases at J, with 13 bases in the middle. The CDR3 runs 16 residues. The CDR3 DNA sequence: TGTGCCACCAGTGCCACCGGGAAACTTAGCAATCAGCCCCAGCATTTT. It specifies CATSATGKLSNQPQHF.

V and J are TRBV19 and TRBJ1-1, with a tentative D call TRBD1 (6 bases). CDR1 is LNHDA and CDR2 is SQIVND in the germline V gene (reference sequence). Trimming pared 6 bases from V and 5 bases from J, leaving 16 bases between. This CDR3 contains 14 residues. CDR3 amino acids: CASSLGGARTEAFF. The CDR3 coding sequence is TGTGCCAGTAGCCTAGGGGGGGCTCGAACTGAAGCTTTCTTT.